One and the same sample provided the 13 T cell receptor beta chains below, sequenced in a study of blood T cell repertoires in COVID-19. TCRdb's copy holds only in-frame clones and misses some; the assay was immunoSEQ multiplex PCR. Of just over 150,000 clones in the sample, roughly 90% were seen once. Sequencing was done on a sample of peripheral blood. The receptor set was obtained from a man aged 30 to 39 with COVID-19, enrolled during active disease.

This clone was seen just once. The V and J genes are TRBV5-4 and TRBJ2-7; 8 bases are shared with TRBD1. Trimming took 4 bases from V and 0 from J; bases not matched to a gene: 15. The CDR3 runs to 18 residues. Germline assignment: CDR1 SGHNT and CDR2 YYREEE (reference sequence). In DNA form, the CDR3 reads TGTGCCAGCAGCCCGGCCGACAGGGGATCGTTAGGCTCCTACGAGCAGTACTTC. Residues: CASSPADRGSLGSYEQYF.

The chain carries TRBV7-9 and TRBJ1-1; D remains ambiguous. CDR1 and CDR2 from the germline V gene are SEHNR and FQNEAQ (reference sequence). The ends were cut back, 5 bases at V and 6 bases at J, with 19 bases in the middle. The CDR3 runs to 15 residues. The DNA of the CDR3 is TGTGCCAGCAGCCTGCTGATAGGGAGAGAGGCTGAAGCTTTCTTT. Encoded protein: CASSLLIGREAEAFF.

This chain links TRBV6-6 with TRBJ2-5; weak D call: TRBD1 (5 bases). Germline values: CDR1 MNHNY, CDR2 SVGAGI (reference sequence). The CDR3 spans 12 residues. Trimming removed 6 bases from V and 5 bases from J, with 10 bases in between. The CDR3 loop is CASRGDRETQYF. CDR3 DNA: TGTGCCAGCAGAGGGGATCGGGAGACCCAGTACTTC.

The chain links TRBV11-3 to TRBJ2-3, with TRBD1 matching 11 bases. The germline gives CDR1 SGHNT, CDR2 YENEEA. Trimming at V came to 5 bases and at J to 6 bases, leaving 10 bases not matched to a gene. This CDR3 contains 16 residues. CDR3 nucleotides: TGTGCCAGCAGCCAACGGGACAGGGGGAGAGGGGATACGCAGTATTTT. Protein sequence: CASSQRDRGRGDTQYF.

The J gene is TRBJ1-1, the V gene TRBV4-1; 7 nucleotides agree with TRBD1. Unmatched junction bases numbered 5, after V lost 4 bases and J lost 3 bases. Germline V gene sequence: CDR1 MGHRA, CDR2 YSYEKL. There are 14 residues in the CDR3. In DNA form, the CDR3 reads TGCGCCAGCAGCCTCCGCAGGGGGGACACTGAAGCTTTCTTT. It specifies CASSLRRGDTEAFF.

The CDR3 region has the DNA TGTGCCAGCAGCCAAGGGTGGCGGGGGACCTACGAGCAGTACTTC. This encodes CASSQGWRGTYEQYF. The V and J genes are TRBV14 and TRBJ2-7; TRBD2 agrees at 7 bases. Trimming at V came to 1 base and at J to 2 bases, leaving 5 bases not matched to a gene. Germline V gene sequence: CDR1 SGHDN, CDR2 FVKESK. This CDR3 contains 15 residues.

CDR3 residues: CASSLGQGALSTEAFF. As DNA, the CDR3 is TGTGCCAGCAGCTTAGGACAGGGGGCGCTGAGCACTGAAGCTTTCTTT. The chain uses TRBV7-6 and TRBJ1-1; TRBD1 aligns across 10 bases. Per germline, CDR1 SGHVS and CDR2 FNYEAQ. The CDR3 extends over 16 amino acids. J was trimmed by 4 bases and V by 1 base; bases with no gene match: 6.

The rearrangement uses TRBV7-8 and TRBJ1-2; D not resolved. CDR3 length: 12 amino acids. V dropped 1 base and J dropped 6 bases, with 6 bases sitting between them. The germline gives CDR1 SGHVS, CDR2 FQNEAQ. DNA for the CDR3: TGTGCCAGCAGCTTAGAGTCAGATGGCTACACCTTC. Amino acid sequence: CASSLESDGYTF. Full variable domain (rest looked up from reference TRBV7-8 and TRBJ1-2): GAGVSQSPRYKVAKRGQDVALRCDPISGHVSLFWYQQALGQGPEFLTYFQNEAQLDKSGLPSDRFFAERPEGSVSTLKIQRTQQEDSAVYLCASSLESDGYTFGSGTRLTVV.

This rearrangement joins TRBV5-5 to TRBJ2-5, with D perhaps matching TRBD1 (7 bases). CDR3 size: 15 residues. Germline CDR1 and CDR2: SGHKS and YYEKEE (reference sequence). V gave up 2 bases and J gave up 4 bases, with 15 bases separating them. CDR3 coding DNA: TGTGCCAGCAGCTTTCAGGGGGGAGTTATAGAGACCCAGTACTTC. Translation gives CASSFQGGVIETQYF.

V and J are TRBV29-1 and TRBJ2-1, with 7 bases identical to TRBD2. With 2 bases clipped from V and 4 bases from J, the junction kept 2 bases outside the gene matches. CDR1 and CDR2 (germline): SQVTM, ANQGSEA. This CDR3 is 13 amino acids long. The CDR3 region is CSVELADYNEQFF. The CDR3 DNA follows: TGCAGCGTTGAACTAGCGGATTACAATGAGCAGTTCTTC.

The rearrangement joins TRBV28 to TRBJ2-1; possibly TRBD1 for D (5 bases). Germline V gene data show CDR1 as MDHEN and CDR2 as SYDVKM. CDR3 length: 13 residues. The V gene lost 2 bases and the J gene lost 15 bases, with 17 bases spanning the gap. The CDR3: CASSLRLKGQGFF. The CDR3 DNA is TGTGCCAGCAGTTTACGTTTAAAGGGCCAGGGGTTCTTC.

This clone appeared once. V usage is TRBV11-2 and J usage is TRBJ2-3; 7 bases match TRBD2. This CDR3 has 15 amino acids. Trimming cost V 5 bases and J 1 base; bases outside gene matches: 6. Germline CDR1 is SGHAT and CDR2 is FQNNGV. The CDR3 DNA follows: TGTGCCAGCAGCCCAGGACGGGGGGGCACAGATACGCAGTATTTT. Translating gives CASSPGRGGTDTQYF.

This chain uses TRBV7-6 with TRBJ2-1, with 9 nucleotides matching TRBD1. The CDR3 has 13 residues. Trimming at V came to 4 bases and at J to 5 bases, leaving 0 bases not matched to a gene. Per the germline V gene, CDR1 is SGHVS and CDR2 is FNYEAQ. CDR3 nucleotides: TGTGCCAGCAGCTGGGACAGGGACAATGAGCAGTTCTTC. It encodes CASSWDRDNEQFF.